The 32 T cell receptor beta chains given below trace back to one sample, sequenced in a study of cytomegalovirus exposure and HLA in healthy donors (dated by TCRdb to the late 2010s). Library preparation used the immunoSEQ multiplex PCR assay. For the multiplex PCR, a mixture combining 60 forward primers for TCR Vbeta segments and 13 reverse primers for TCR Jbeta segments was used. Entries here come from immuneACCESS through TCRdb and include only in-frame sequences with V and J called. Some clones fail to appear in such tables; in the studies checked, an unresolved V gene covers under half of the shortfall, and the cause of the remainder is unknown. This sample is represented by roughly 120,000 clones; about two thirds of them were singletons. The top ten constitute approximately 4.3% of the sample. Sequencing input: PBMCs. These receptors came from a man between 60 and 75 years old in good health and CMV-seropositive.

This chain's CDR3 is CASSSDRDSPLHF. CDR3 nucleotides: TGTGCCAGCAGCTCCGACAGGGATTCACCCCTCCACTTT. This chain connects TRBV7-8 to TRBJ1-6; 7 bases match TRBD1. Germline-derived CDR1 and CDR2 are SGHVS and FQNEAQ. V gave up 4 bases and J gave up 8 bases; unmatched junction bases: 2. The CDR3 sequence is 13 residues long. The full variable domain, rest sourced from reference TRBV7-8 and TRBJ1-6, is GAGVSQSPRYKVAKRGQDVALRCDPISGHVSLFWYQQALGQGPEFLTYFQNEAQLDKSGLPSDRFFAERPEGSVSTLKIQRTQQEDSAVYLCASSSDRDSPLHFGNGTRLTVT.

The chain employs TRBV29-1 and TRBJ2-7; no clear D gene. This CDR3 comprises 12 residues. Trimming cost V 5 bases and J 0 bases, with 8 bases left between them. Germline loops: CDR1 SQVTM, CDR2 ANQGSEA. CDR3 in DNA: TGCAGCGTTCTAGTCAACTCCTACGAGCAGTACTTC. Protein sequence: CSVLVNSYEQYF.

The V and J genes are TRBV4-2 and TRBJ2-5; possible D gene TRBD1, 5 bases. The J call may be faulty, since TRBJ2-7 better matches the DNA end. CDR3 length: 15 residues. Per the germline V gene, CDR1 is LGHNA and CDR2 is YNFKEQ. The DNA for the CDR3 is TGTGCCAGCAGCCAAGATTTGTCAGGGTACTACGAGCAGTACTTC. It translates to CASSQDLSGYYEQYF.

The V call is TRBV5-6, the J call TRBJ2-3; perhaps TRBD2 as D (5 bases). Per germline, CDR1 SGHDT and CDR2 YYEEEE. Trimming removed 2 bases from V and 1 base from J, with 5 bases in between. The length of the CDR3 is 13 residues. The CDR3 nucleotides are TGTGCCAGCAGCTTCGGGGGCACAGATACGCAGTATTTT. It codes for CASSFGGTDTQYF.

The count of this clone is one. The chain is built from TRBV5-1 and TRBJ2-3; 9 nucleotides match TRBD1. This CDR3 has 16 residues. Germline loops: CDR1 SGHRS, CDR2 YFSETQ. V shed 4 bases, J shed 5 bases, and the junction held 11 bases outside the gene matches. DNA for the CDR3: TGCGCCAGCAGCGCAGCCACGGACAGGGGAATAGATACGCAGTATTTT. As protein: CASSAATDRGIDTQYF.

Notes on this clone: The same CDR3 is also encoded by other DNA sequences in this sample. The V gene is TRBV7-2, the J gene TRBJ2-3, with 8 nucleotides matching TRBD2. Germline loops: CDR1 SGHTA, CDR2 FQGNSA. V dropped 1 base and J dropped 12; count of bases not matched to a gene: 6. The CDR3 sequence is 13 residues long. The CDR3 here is CASSLGGLGAQYF. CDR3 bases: TGTGCCAGCAGCTTAGGGGGACTAGGCGCACAGTATTTT.

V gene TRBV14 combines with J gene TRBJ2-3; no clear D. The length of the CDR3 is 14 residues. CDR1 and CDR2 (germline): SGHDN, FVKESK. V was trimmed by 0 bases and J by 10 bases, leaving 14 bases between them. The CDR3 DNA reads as TGTGCCAGCAGCCAAGATCCCACAGTCGCATCGCAGTATTTT. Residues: CASSQDPTVASQYF.

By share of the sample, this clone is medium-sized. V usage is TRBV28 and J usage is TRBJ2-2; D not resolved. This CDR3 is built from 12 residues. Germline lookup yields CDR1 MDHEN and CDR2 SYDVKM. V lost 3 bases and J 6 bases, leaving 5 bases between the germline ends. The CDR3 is CASSFSPGELFF. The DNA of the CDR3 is TGTGCCAGCAGTTTTTCTCCCGGGGAGCTGTTTTTT. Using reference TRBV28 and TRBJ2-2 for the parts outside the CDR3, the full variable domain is DVKVTQSSRYLVKRTGEKVFLECVQDMDHENMFWYRQDPGLGLRLIYFSYDVKMKEKGDIPEGYSVSREKKERFSLILESASTNQTSMYLCASSFSPGELFFGEGSRLTVL.

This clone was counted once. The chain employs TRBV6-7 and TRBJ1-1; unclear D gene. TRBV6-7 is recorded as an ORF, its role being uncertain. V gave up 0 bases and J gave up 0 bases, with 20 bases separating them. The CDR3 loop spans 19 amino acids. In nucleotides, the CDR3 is TGTGCCAGCAGTTACTCGATAAGGCGACCGGTGGGCTTGAACACTGAAGCTTTCTTT. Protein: CASSYSIRRPVGLNTEAFF.

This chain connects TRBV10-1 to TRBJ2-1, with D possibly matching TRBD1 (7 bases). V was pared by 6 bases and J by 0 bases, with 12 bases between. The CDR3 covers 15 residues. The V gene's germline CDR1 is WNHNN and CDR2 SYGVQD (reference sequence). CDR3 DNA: TGCGCCAGCAGCCAGGGGGGCTTCTCCTACAATGAGCAGTTCTTC. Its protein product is CASSQGGFSYNEQFF.

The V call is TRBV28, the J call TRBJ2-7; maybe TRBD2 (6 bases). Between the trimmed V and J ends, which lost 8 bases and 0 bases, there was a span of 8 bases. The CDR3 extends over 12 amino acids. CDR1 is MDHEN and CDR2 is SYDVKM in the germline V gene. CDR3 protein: CASGGTSYEQYF. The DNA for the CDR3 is TGTGCCAGCGGGGGGACCTCCTACGAGCAGTACTTC.

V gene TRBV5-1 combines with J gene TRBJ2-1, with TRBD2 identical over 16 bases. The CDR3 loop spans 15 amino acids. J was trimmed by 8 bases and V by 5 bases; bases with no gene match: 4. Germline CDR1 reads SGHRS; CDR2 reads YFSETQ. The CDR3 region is CASSSGTSGGDEQFF. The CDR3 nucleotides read TGCGCCAGCAGTTCCGGGACTAGCGGGGGGGATGAGCAGTTCTTC. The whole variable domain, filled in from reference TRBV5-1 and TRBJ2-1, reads KAGVTQTPRYLIKTRGQQVTLSCSPISGHRSVSWYQQTPGQGLQFLFEYFSETQRNKGNFPGRFSGRQFSNSRSEMNVSTLELGDSALYLCASSSGTSGGDEQFFGPGTRLTVL.

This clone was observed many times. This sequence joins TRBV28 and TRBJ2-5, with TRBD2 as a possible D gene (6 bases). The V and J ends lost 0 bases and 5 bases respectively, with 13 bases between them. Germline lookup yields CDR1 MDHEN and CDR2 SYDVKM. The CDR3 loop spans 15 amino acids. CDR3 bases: TGTGCCAGCAGTTTATGGGCAGGGAGGAGGGAGACCCAGTACTTC. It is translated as CASSLWAGRRETQYF.

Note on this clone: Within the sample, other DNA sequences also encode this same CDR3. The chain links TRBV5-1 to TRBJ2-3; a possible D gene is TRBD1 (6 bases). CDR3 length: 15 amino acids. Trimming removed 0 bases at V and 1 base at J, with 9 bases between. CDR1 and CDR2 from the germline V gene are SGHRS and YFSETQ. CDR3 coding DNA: TGCGCCAGCAGCTTGGCAGGGGTCGGCACAGATACGCAGTATTTT. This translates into CASSLAGVGTDTQYF.

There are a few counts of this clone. In DNA, the CDR3 is TGTGCCAGCAGCCTCGGGACAGGGTGGAACTCACCCCTCCACTTT. It yields the protein CASSLGTGWNSPLHF. The V gene is TRBV7-2, the J gene TRBJ1-6, with TRBD1 identical over 9 bases. Trimming took 5 bases from V and 10 from J; bases not matched to a gene: 9. The CDR3 length is 15 residues. The V gene's germline CDR1 is SGHTA and CDR2 FQGNSA.

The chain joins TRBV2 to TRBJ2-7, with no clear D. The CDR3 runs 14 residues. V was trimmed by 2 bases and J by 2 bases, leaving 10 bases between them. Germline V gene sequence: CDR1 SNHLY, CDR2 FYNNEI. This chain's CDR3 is CASSETGWAYEQYF. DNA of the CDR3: TGTGCCAGCAGTGAAACCGGGTGGGCCTACGAGCAGTACTTC.

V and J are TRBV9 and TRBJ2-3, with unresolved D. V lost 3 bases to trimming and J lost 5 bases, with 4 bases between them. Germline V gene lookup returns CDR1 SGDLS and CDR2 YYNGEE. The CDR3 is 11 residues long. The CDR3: CASSALDTQYF. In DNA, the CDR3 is TGTGCCAGCAGCGCCCTAGATACGCAGTATTTT.

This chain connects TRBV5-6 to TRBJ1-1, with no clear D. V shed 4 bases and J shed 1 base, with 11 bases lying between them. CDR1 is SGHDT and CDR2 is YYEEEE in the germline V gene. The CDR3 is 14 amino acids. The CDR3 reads CASSPANRNTEAFF. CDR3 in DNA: TGTGCCAGCAGCCCTGCAAATAGGAACACTGAAGCTTTCTTT.

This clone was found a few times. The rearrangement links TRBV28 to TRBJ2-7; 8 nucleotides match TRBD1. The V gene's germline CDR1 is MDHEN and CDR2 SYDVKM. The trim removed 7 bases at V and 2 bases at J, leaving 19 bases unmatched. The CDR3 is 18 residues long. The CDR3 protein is CASTTGAGGSKLPYEQYF. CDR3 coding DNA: TGTGCCAGCACCACCGGGGCAGGGGGCTCCAAGTTGCCCTACGAGCAGTACTTC.

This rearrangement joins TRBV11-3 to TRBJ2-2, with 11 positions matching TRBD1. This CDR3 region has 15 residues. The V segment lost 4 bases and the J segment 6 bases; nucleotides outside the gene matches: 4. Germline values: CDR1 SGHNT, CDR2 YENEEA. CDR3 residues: CASSSGQGEAGELFF. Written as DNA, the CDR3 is TGTGCCAGCAGCTCGGGACAGGGGGAGGCCGGGGAGCTGTTTTTT.

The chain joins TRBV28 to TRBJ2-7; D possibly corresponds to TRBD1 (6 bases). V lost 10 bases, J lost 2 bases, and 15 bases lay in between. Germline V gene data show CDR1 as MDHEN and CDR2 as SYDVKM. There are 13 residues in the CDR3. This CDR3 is CATFGQSTYEQYF. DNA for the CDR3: TGTGCCACCTTCGGACAGTCTACCTACGAGCAGTACTTC.

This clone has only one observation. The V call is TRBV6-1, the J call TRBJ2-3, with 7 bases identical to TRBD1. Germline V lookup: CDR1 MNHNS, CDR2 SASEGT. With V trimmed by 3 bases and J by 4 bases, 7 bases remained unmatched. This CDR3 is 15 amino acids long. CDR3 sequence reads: CASSELVRGPDTQYF. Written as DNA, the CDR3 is TGTGCCAGCAGTGAGCTAGTAAGGGGGCCAGATACGCAGTATTTT.

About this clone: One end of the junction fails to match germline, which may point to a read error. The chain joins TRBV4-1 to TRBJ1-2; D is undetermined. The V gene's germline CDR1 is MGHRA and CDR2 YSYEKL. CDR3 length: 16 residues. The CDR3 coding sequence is TGCGCCAGCAGCCAAGATCTTGGCCCGGAGGGCTATGGCTGCACCTTC. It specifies CASSQDLGPEGYGCTF.

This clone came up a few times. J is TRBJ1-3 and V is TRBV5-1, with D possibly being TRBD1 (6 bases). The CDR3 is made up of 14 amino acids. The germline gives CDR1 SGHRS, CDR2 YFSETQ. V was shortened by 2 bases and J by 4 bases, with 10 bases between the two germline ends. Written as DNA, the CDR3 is TGCGCCAGCAGCTTCCGGGACATGGGAAACACCATATATTTT. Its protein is CASSFRDMGNTIYF. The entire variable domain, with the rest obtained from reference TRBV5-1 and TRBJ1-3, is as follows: KAGVTQTPRYLIKTRGQQVTLSCSPISGHRSVSWYQQTPGQGLQFLFEYFSETQRNKGNFPGRFSGRQFSNSRSEMNVSTLELGDSALYLCASSFRDMGNTIYFGEGSWLTVV.

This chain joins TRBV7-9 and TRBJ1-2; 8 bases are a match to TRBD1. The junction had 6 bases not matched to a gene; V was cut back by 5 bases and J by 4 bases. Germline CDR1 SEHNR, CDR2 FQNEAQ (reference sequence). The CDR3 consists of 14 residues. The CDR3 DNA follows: TGTGCCAGCAGCACCAGGGGGCTTGGCTATGGCTACACCTTC. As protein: CASSTRGLGYGYTF.

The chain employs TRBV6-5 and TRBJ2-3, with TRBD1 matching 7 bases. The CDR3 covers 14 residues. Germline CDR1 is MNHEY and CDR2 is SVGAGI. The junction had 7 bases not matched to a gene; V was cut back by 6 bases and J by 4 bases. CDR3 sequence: CASRRQGRSDTQYF. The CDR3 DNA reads TGTGCCAGCAGACGACAGGGTCGATCAGATACGCAGTATTTT.

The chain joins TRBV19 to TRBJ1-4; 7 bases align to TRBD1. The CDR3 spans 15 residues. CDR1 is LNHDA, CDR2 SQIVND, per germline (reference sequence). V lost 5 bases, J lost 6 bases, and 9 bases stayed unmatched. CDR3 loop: CASSDLRTGHEKLFF. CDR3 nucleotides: TGTGCCAGTAGTGACTTACGGACAGGCCATGAAAAACTGTTTTTT. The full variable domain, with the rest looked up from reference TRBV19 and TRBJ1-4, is DGGITQSPKYLFRKEGQNVTLSCEQNLNHDAMYWYRQDPGQGLRLIYYSQIVNDFQKGDIAEGYSVSREKKESFPLTVTSAQKNPTAFYLCASSDLRTGHEKLFFGSGTQLSVL.

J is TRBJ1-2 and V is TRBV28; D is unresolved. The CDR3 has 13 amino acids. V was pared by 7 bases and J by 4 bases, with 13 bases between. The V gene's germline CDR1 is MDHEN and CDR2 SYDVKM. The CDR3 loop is CASIPAAGYGYTF. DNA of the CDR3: TGTGCCAGCATTCCGGCGGCGGGCTATGGCTACACCTTC.

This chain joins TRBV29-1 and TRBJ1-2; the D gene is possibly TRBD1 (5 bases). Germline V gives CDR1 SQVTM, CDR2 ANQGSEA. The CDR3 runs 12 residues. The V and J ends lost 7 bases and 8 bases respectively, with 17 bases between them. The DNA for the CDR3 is TGCAGCGACGTGGTGGGGGGATACGGCTACACCTTC. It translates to CSDVVGGYGYTF. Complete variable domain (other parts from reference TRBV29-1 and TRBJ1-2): SAVISQKPSRDICQRGTSLTIQCQVDSQVTMMFWYRQQPGQSLTLIATANQGSEATYESGFVIDKFPISRPNLTFSTLTVSNMSPEDSSIYLCSDVVGGYGYTFGSGTRLTVV.

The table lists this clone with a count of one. The CDR3 DNA follows: TGTGCCAGCAGCAATCTTGGACACCAAGGAAACGAGCAGTACTTC. This sequence encodes CASSNLGHQGNEQYF. The chain uses TRBV5-5 and TRBJ2-7, with D maybe TRBD1 (5 bases). Per germline, CDR1 SGHKS and CDR2 YYEKEE (reference sequence). CDR3 size: 15 residues. V was cut by 4 bases and J by 5 bases, with 19 bases left in between.

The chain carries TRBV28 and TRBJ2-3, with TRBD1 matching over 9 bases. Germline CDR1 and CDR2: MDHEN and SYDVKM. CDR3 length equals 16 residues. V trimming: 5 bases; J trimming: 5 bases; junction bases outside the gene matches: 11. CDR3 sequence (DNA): TGTGCCAGCAGTATGGACAGGGGCCCTCCGGGAGATACGCAGTATTTT. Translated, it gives CASSMDRGPPGDTQYF.

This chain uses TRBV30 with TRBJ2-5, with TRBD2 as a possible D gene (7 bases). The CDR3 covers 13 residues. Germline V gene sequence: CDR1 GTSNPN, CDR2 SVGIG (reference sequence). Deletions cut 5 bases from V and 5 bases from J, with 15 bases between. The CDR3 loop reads CAWGEGGRETQYF. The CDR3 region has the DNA TGTGCCTGGGGGGAGGGGGGTAGGGAGACCCAGTACTTC.